Included here is one T cell receptor beta chain sequence, with context. Its antigen specificity is not known. Base qualities are not provided; no much larger clone lies one nucleotide away. This record comes from a study of lymphopenia after photon versus proton radiotherapy (dated by TCRdb to the late 2010s). As for the study more broadly: The immunological effects of photon versus proton radiation therapy were compared in patients with gastrointestinal tumors who developed high-grade lymphopenia. The cohort included roughly 20 patients with gastrointestinal tumors who developed lymphopenia after receiving either photon or proton therapy. The goal of the study was to describe how the two radiation modalities differ in their effects on the immune system. The research as a whole found: During treatment, patients who received photon therapy lost naive T cells and TCR diversity and gained effector/memory populations, whereas patients who received proton therapy remained relatively stable. Once the lymphocyte count had reached its nadir, the repertoires of photon-treated patients showed oligoclonal expansion, particularly of CD8+ Temra cells, and this expansion drove the decline in diversity. The survival association was examined only in patients who died, and the authors described better survival with proton therapy as a possibility, not as a demonstrated result. Across the cohort, a larger post-nadir drop in TCR diversity was inversely correlated with overall survival time among patients who died.

Library method: the immunoSEQ multiplex PCR assay. Alongside multiparametric flow cytometry, deep sequencing of rearranged TCR beta loci was used to profile the T cell repertoires. TCRdb took over this immuneACCESS table, retaining in-frame rearrangements with V and J assigned. Such tables are incomplete; in checked studies, under half of the missing clones stem from an unresolved V gene, and the remainder is unexplained. This sample holds 25,000 to 35,000 clones; around nine tenths were observed only once. 45% to 60% of the sample lies in the top ten. V and J are trimmed by 2 bases and 7 bases, and the gene matches miss 10 bases of the junction. The CDR3 has 16 amino acids, counting the end cysteine and phenylalanine. CDR3 DNA only is kept here, 48 bases in frame from base 1. Via the germline V gene, CDR1 is SGHTS and CDR2 YDEGEE.

This chain joins TRBV5-8 to TRBJ1-5, with 9 bases aligning to TRBD1. This TCR was recovered from a woman in her fifties or sixties with cholangiocarcinoma. Some clones in this sample may be carry-over from other donors' samples. The material sequenced was peripheral blood, taken from a patient treated with proton-based radiotherapy. The CDR3 reads CASSLPSGTGFQPQHF. Read as DNA, the sequence is TGTGCCAGCAGCTTACCTTCCGGGACAGGGTTCCAGCCCCAGCATTTT.